The 22 T cell receptor delta chains below come from one sample, sequenced in a study of gamma delta lymphoproliferative disorders and STAT genes. TCRdb applied CATT to the multiplex PCR reads for clone calling. The sample yields fewer than 1,500 delta-chain clones, 1.5% to 2.5% seen once. Sequencing used genomic DNA taken from PBMCs of patients and controls. The source material was blood. The receptors here all came from a human donor in good health.

In regard to this clone: The amino acid sequence in TCRdb belongs to a much larger clone and departs from this DNA's translation at residue 8, likely a sequencing read error; the sequence shown is translated from the DNA. The V and J genes are TRDV2 and TRDJ1; D is perhaps TRDD3 (5 bases). Trimming left V 3 bases short and J 0 bases short, with 25 bases between. CDR1 and CDR2 from the germline V gene are GEAIGNYY and EKD. The CDR3 has 19 residues. As DNA, the CDR3 is TGTGCCTGTGACTTTTTGGGATCCGCTACCCGGGGGGACACCGATAAACTCATCTTT. As protein: CACDFLGSATRGDTDKLIF.

A remark on this clone: TCRdb pairs this DNA with a much larger clone's protein that differs at residue 6, likely a read error; the protein shown was translated from the DNA. V and J are TRDV3 and TRDJ1; D uncertain. In germline, CDR1 is TVYSNPD, CDR2 GDNSRS (reference sequence). V lost 2 bases and J 0 bases, leaving 25 bases between the germline ends. The CDR3 runs to 18 residues. The CDR3 protein is CAFPVIYSWFGNTDKLIF. The DNA of the CDR3 is TGTGCCTTTCCCGTAATCTATTCTTGGTTTGGGAACACCGATAAACTCATCTTT.

In its sample, this clone was seen a few times. For this DNA, TCRdb reports the protein of a much larger clone, which diverges at residue 7, most likely from a read error; the protein presented here is translated directly from the DNA. This chain connects TRDV2 to TRDJ1; TRDD3 aligns across 7 bases. The V gene's germline CDR1 is GEAIGNYY and CDR2 EKD. The CDR3 has 17 amino acids. Trimming removed 3 bases from V and 0 bases from J; junction bases left unmatched: 12. CDR3 amino acids: CACDPVLGGSYTDKLIF. As DNA, the CDR3 is TGTGCCTGTGACCCCGTTTTGGGGGGATCTTACACCGATAAACTCATCTTT.

The table lists this clone with a few counts. It is likely a read error: a sequence one base away is far more abundant. The same CDR3 can be traced to other DNA sequences in this sample. J is TRDJ1 and V is TRDV2; 8 bases align to TRDD3. Germline V gene data show CDR1 as GEAIGNYY and CDR2 as EKD. The CDR3 loop spans 20 amino acids. Trimming took 7 bases from V and 1 from J; bases not matched to a gene: 25. The CDR3 DNA follows: TGTGCCTGCGTACCGCTCCCTCCTCTGGGGGACCAAGTCACCACCGATAAACTCATCTTT. Residues: CACVPLPPLGDQVTTDKLIF.

On this clone: A far more abundant clone sits one base away, making this likely a read error. The sample has other DNA sequences that encode this CDR3 too. The chain couples TRDV2 to TRDJ1, with D unclear. This CDR3 region has 14 residues. Germline loops: CDR1 GEAIGNYY, CDR2 EKD. Trimming removed 3 bases from V and 0 bases from J, with 10 bases in between. The CDR3 DNA reads TGTGCCTGTGACCCCATTACCAACACCGATAAACTCATCTTT. Protein product: CACDPITNTDKLIF.

This clone turned up a few times. The protein that TCRdb holds for this DNA derives from a much larger clone and differs from the translated DNA at residue 15, which likely indicates a read error; the protein shown here is translated from the DNA. CDR3 sequence: CALGDDLPLLGDTGHIF. DNA for the CDR3: TGTGCTCTTGGGGATGACCTTCCCCTACTGGGGGATACTGGGCACATCTTT. This chain joins TRDV1 and TRDJ1, with 12 bases identical to TRDD3. Germline V gene data show CDR1 as TSWWSYY and CDR2 as QGS. J was trimmed by 13 bases and V by 3 bases; bases with no gene match: 18. The CDR3 covers 17 residues.

This clone was seen a handful of times. With a far larger clone one base away, a read error is the likely cause. At the DNA level, this CDR3 is encoded by other sequences in the same sample as well. The rearrangement joins TRDV1 to TRDJ2; either TRDD2 or TRDD3 may fit D (7 bases each). The germline gives CDR1 TSWWSYY, CDR2 QGS. The CDR3 has 19 amino acids. The CDR3 loop reads CALGEIAFLHVLGRAQLFF. In DNA, the CDR3 is TGTGCTCTTGGGGAAATAGCCTTCCTTCATGTACTGGGGAGGGCACAACTTTTCTTT.

To note about this clone: This likely traces to a read error, being one base from a far larger clone. This same CDR3 is encoded by further DNA sequences in the sample. This chain links TRDV2 with TRDJ1; 7 nucleotides match TRDD3. Germline assignment: CDR1 GEAIGNYY and CDR2 EKD. The CDR3 is 16 amino acids. The CDR3 protein is CACDTVGGGNTDKLIF. The CDR3 DNA sequence: TGTGCCTGTGACACGGTAGGTGGGGGAAACACTGATAAACTCATCTTT.

This clone has a count of ten or more. Translating this DNA gives a protein that differs at residue 13 from the TCRdb one, which belongs to a much larger clone; a read error is likely, and the protein shown is this translation. This specimen includes other DNA sequences encoding the same CDR3. J is TRDJ1 and V is TRDV1; D is tentatively TRDD2 or TRDD3 (5 bases each). Deletions cut 1 base from V and 3 bases from J, with 21 bases between. The CDR3 length is 18 residues. Per the germline V gene, CDR1 is TSWWSYY and CDR2 is QGS. CDR3 loop: CALGEPLYGEPYADKLIF. The CDR3 DNA reads TGTGCTCTTGGGGAACCTTTGTATGGGGAGCCCTACGCCGATAAACTCATCTTT.

By its share, this clone is hyperexpanded. The same CDR3 is also encoded by other DNA sequences in this sample. The V call is TRDV1, the J call TRDJ1; 12 nucleotides agree with TRDD3. Trimming removed 4 bases from V and 6 bases from J; junction bases left unmatched: 30. Germline assignment: CDR1 TSWWSYY and CDR2 QGS. The CDR3 totals 23 residues. For the CDR3, the DNA is TGTGCTCTTGGGGTCCAATCTTCCTCTACGCGGGTCTGGGGGATACGAGGGCTAAATAAACTCATCTTT. Its protein is CALGVQSSSTRVWGIRGLNKLIF.

This clone was picked up many times. It differs at one base from a far larger clone, so likely a read error. Other nucleotide sequences in the sample specify the same CDR3. The rearrangement uses TRDV1 and TRDJ1; TRDD2 agrees at 7 bases. The CDR3 is made up of 17 amino acids. Germline V gives CDR1 TSWWSYY, CDR2 QGS. With V trimmed by 4 bases and J by 5 bases, 16 bases remained unmatched. CDR3 residues: CALGGTFLRWGADKLIF. The DNA of the CDR3 is TGTGCTCTTGGGGGAACCTTCCTCCGTTGGGGCGCTGATAAACTCATCTTT.

In this sample, this clone turned up a few times. TCRdb records a much larger clone's protein for this DNA, with a difference at residue 17 that likely arises from a read error; the protein given is the translation of the DNA. The genes are TRDV1 and TRDJ2; D could derive from TRDD2 or TRDD3 (7 bases each). CDR3 length equals 19 residues. Germline values: CDR1 TSWWSYY, CDR2 QGS. The CDR3 loop reads CALGEIAFLHVLGRAQVFF. CDR3 sequence (DNA): TGTGCTCTTGGGGAAATAGCCTTCCTTCATGTACTGGGGAGGGCACAAGTCTTCTTT.

A remark on this clone: The protein recorded in TCRdb matches a much larger clone and deviates from this DNA's translation at residue 14, suggesting a read error; the protein here is obtained by translating the DNA. V usage is TRDV1 and J usage is TRDJ1; TRDD3 matches at 12 bases. The V gene end was trimmed by 3 bases and the J gene end by 11 bases; junction bases not matched to a gene: 16. Germline assignment: CDR1 TSWWSYY and CDR2 QGS. CDR3 length equals 17 residues. This chain's CDR3 is CALGDDLPLLGDTRLIF. The CDR3 nucleotides are TGTGCTCTTGGGGATGACCTTCCCCTACTGGGGGATACTCGGCTCATCTTT.

This clone was recorded once. The chain uses TRDV2 and TRDJ1; 13 nucleotides agree with TRDD3. Germline matching of the DNA provided the J gene here, since TCRdb leaves it blank. V shed 4 bases and J 2 bases; nucleotides not matched to a gene: 3. The germline gives CDR1 GEAIGNYY, CDR2 EKD. The CDR3 has 15 residues. The chain's CDR3 is CACDVLGDTTDKLIF. CDR3 in DNA: TGTGCCTGTGATGTACTGGGGGATACGACCGATAAACTCATCTTT.

Ten or more counts support this clone. The translation of this DNA and the TCRdb protein of a much larger clone differ at residue 5, probably owing to a read error; the protein shown here is translated from the DNA. Other DNA sequences in the sample encode the same CDR3. The chain is built from TRDV2 and TRDJ1; no clear D gene. This CDR3 is built from 17 residues. Trimming removed 3 bases at V and 0 bases at J, with 19 bases between. The germline V gene has CDR1 GEAIGNYY and CDR2 EKD. DNA of the CDR3: TGTGCCTGTGACGCCGTAGGGACCGAATCCAACACCGATAAACTCATCTTT. Protein product: CACDAVGTESNTDKLIF.

A few counts support this clone. TCRdb lists the protein of a much larger clone for this DNA, which differs at residue 6, so this is likely a read error; the protein given here is translated from the DNA itself. This rearrangement joins TRDV2 to TRDJ1; 7 nucleotides match TRDD3. The CDR3 covers 17 residues. V was clipped by 3 bases and J by 0 bases; unmatched bases: 12. Germline CDR1 GEAIGNYY, CDR2 EKD. The CDR3 DNA follows: TGTGCCTGTGACCCCATTTCGGGGGGATCTTACACCGATAAACTCATCTTT. The encoded protein is CACDPISGGSYTDKLIF.

This clone appeared a few times. The TCRdb protein comes from a much larger clone and disagrees with this DNA's translation at residue 12, likely due to a read error; the protein given here is derived from the DNA. This chain connects TRDV2 to TRDJ1; D possibly corresponds to TRDD1 (5 bases). V gave up 4 bases and J gave up 0 bases, with 26 bases separating them. Germline lookup yields CDR1 GEAIGNYY and CDR2 EKD. The CDR3 has 19 residues. DNA for the CDR3: TGTGCCTGTGATCTTATAGTAACAGGCGGTTTATGGGACACCGATAAACTCATCTTT. It encodes CACDLIVTGGLWDTDKLIF.

This clone was counted between two and nine times. A far bigger clonotype differs at one base, so this is likely a read error. The sample has other DNA sequences that encode this CDR3 too. The rearrangement links TRDV2 to TRDJ1; 7 bases agree with TRDD3. Unmatched junction bases numbered 7, after V lost 1 base and J lost 0 bases. The CDR3 has 16 residues. Germline CDR1 and CDR2: GEAIGNYY and EKD. This CDR3 reads CACDTVGGGNTDKLIF. The CDR3 coding sequence is TGTGCCTGTGACACGGTGGGTGGGGGAAACACCGATAAACTCATCTTT.

Concerning this clone itself: TCRdb's entry gives the protein of a much larger clone, which mismatches this DNA's translation at residue 11, likely from a read error; the protein reported here is translated from the DNA. The J gene is TRDJ2, the V gene TRDV1; D possibly uses TRDD2 or TRDD3 (7 bases each). CDR3 length equals 19 residues. In germline, CDR1 is TSWWSYY, CDR2 QGS. Trimming pared 2 bases from V and 8 bases from J, leaving 27 bases between. The CDR3 protein is CALGEIAFLHALGRAQLFF. The DNA of the CDR3 is TGTGCTCTTGGGGAAATAGCCTTCCTTCATGCACTGGGGAGGGCACAACTCTTCTTT.

This clone was seen a handful of times. TCRdb's entry gives the protein of a much larger clone, which mismatches this DNA's translation at residue 6, likely from a read error; the protein reported here is translated from the DNA. The genes are TRDV1 and TRDJ1, with a possible D match to TRDD3 (5 bases). Germline assignment: CDR1 TSWWSYY and CDR2 QGS. This CDR3 comprises 18 residues. The V and J ends lost 2 bases and 0 bases respectively, with 19 bases between them. CDR3: CALGESLYGEPYTDKLIF. CDR3 DNA sequence: TGTGCTCTTGGGGAATCTTTGTATGGGGAGCCCTACACCGATAAACTCATCTTT.

A word on this clone: A single base is all that separates this from a far larger clone, so a read error is likely. Within the sample, other DNA sequences also encode this same CDR3. This rearrangement joins TRDV2 to TRDJ1; 9 bases map to TRDD3. V gave up 0 bases and J gave up 3 bases; unmatched junction bases: 7. Germline V gene data show CDR1 as GEAIGNYY and CDR2 as EKD. There are 16 residues in the CDR3. CDR3 in amino acids: CACDTLGDRWADKLIF. CDR3 in DNA: TGTGCCTGTGACACCCTGGGGGATCGGTGGGCCGATAAACTCATCTTT.

Regarding this clone: The protein TCRdb lists belongs to a much larger clone and differs from this DNA's translation at residue 17, which points to a read error; the protein shown is made from the DNA. This chain links TRDV3 with TRDJ1; no reliable D call. Germline values: CDR1 TVYSNPD, CDR2 GDNSRS (reference sequence). CDR3 length: 18 amino acids. CDR3 residues: CAFPVTYSWFGNTDKLTF. CDR3 coding DNA: TGTGCCTTTCCCGTAACCTATTCTTGGTTTGGGAACACCGATAAACTCACCTTT.